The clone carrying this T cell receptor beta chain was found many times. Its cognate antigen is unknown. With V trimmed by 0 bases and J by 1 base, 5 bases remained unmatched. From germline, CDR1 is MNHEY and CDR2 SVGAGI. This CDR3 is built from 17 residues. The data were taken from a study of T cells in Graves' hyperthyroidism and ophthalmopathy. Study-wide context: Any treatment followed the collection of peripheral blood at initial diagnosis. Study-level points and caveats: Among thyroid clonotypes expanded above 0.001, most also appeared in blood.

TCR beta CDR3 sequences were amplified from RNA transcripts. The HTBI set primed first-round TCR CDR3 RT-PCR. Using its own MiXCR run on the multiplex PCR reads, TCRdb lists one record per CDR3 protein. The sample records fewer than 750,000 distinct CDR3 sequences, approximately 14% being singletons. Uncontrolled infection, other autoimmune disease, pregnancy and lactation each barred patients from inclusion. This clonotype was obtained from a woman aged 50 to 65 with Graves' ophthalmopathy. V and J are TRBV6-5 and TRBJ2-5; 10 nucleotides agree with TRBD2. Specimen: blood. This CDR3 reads CASSYSASGSFQETQYF. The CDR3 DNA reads TGTGCCAGCAGTTACTCGGCTAGCGGGAGTTTCCAAGAGACCCAGTACTTC.